This T cell receptor beta chain was documented in a study of T cell responses to AZD1222 COVID-19 vaccine. About the research overall: Analyses pooled second doses at about 4 or about 12 weeks. Overall study findings and caveats: The sample set comprised mostly white British donors with more females, and clonal diversity was possibly underestimated. Rises in breadth and depth of Spike-specific TCRs came after two AZD1222 doses.

TCRdb's table, derived via immunoSEQ multiplex PCR, lists solely in-frame clones and lacks some. The data show 140,000 to 150,000 clones, 90% to 95% seen once. CDR3 length: 13 amino acids. The V and J ends lost 3 bases and 5 bases, in that order; junction bases with no gene match: 3. CDR1 KGHSH and CDR2 LQKENI come from the germline V gene. A word on this clone: Its target is not known.

V gene TRBV18 combines with J gene TRBJ2-5, with TRBD1 identical over 7 bases. The source is an adult in good health. This specimen consisted of peripheral blood, obtained on day 0 of AZD1222 vaccination. This chain's CDR3 is CASSPTGSETQYF. CDR3 DNA: TGTGCCAGCTCACCGACAGGGAGTGAGACCCAGTACTTC.